Listed below are T cell receptor beta chains from one sample, sequenced in a study of regulatory T cells in long-lasting Graves disease. Via MiXCR, TCRdb re-called the multiplex PCR reads, giving one row per CDR3 protein. The table includes around 460,000 distinct CDR3 sequences, under 25% detected once. Sample: peripheral blood mononuclear cells (PBMCs), taken when the disease was refractory, from a patient treated with antithyroid drugs. These receptors originate from a female donor with Graves disease. Both conserved end residues are part of each CDR3. The D gene is left open where the match is weak. Rows may omit the clone size; those that give it use once, few, many or a size class.

cdr3_nt cdr3_aa d_call clone_size j_call v_call
TGTGCCAGCAGCCAGACTAGCGGGAGGTTAGAGACCCAGTACTTC CASSQTSGRLETQYF TRBD2 many TRBJ2-5 TRBV7-3
TGTGCCAGCAGGAGGCTAGCGAACAATGAGCAGTTCTTC CASRRLANNEQFF . few TRBJ2-1 TRBV11-2
TGCAGTGCTAGAGACCCTGGCCAAGGGTTGGATGGCTACACCTTC CSARDPGQGLDGYTF . few TRBJ1-2 TRBV20-1
TGCAGTGCTAGAGAGGACAGGGGCGATGGCTACACCTTC CSAREDRGDGYTF TRBD1 many TRBJ1-2 TRBV20-1
TGTGCCAGCTCACCACCGGATCGGCAGATGGAGACCCAGTACTTC CASSPPDRQMETQYF . . TRBJ2-5 TRBV18
TGTGCCAGCTACCCGGGACAGAGAATCTCTGGAAACACCATATATTTT CASYPGQRISGNTIYF TRBD1 . TRBJ1-3 TRBV6-1
TGCGCCAGCAGCCGTGACAGTGTTACTGAGCAGTTCTTC CASSRDSVTEQFF . many TRBJ2-1 TRBV5-1
TGTGCCAGCAGTTTAGCCAGGAGACGCAACACTGAAGCTTTCTTT CASSLARRRNTEAFF . many TRBJ1-1 TRBV12-3/TRBV12-4
TGTGCCAGCAGCCAAACCTCAGCCGGGACAGGGTATCAGGAGACCCAGTACTTC CASSQTSAGTGYQETQYF TRBD1 few TRBJ2-5 TRBV3-1
TGTGCCAGCAGTGAAGAGCAGGGAGGTAGCGGCCAAGAGACCCAGTACTTC CASSEEQGGSGQETQYF . . TRBJ2-5 TRBV2
TGTGCCAGTAGTATTGGGACAGTCGACACCGGGGAGCTGTTTTTT CASSIGTVDTGELFF TRBD1 few TRBJ2-2 TRBV19
TGCAGCGTTCTAGGGCTAGCCAAAAACATTCAGTACTTC CSVLGLAKNIQYF . . TRBJ2-4 TRBV29-1
TGCGCCAGCGGCCGTGCCTCCTACGAGCAGTACTTC CASGRASYEQYF . many TRBJ2-7 TRBV5-1
TGTGCCAGCAGTGAGGAGGGACACACTGAAGCTTTCTTT CASSEEGHTEAFF . . TRBJ1-1 TRBV2
TGTGCCAGCAGTATAGGGGGAGGTGTGGTTTGGGGCGAGCAGTACTTC CASSIGGGVVWGEQYF . many TRBJ2-7 TRBV28
TGTGCCAGCAGTTCATCCCGGGTCTCCTATAATCAGCCCCAGCATTTT CASSSSRVSYNQPQHF . many TRBJ1-5 TRBV28
TGTGCCAGCAATCCACAGGGGGCGTCTGAAAAACTGTTTTTT CASNPQGASEKLFF TRBD1 . TRBJ1-4 TRBV2
TGTGCCAGCAGTTTTAGGTGGCGGGAGGGGGAGACCCAGTACTTC CASSFRWREGETQYF TRBD2 many TRBJ2-5 TRBV12-3/TRBV12-4
TGTGCCAGCAGCCAAAATTGGGGGGGGAACTATGGCTACACCTTC CASSQNWGGNYGYTF . . TRBJ1-2 TRBV14
TGTGCCAGCAGTTCTCCCCTCGTGGTAGGGGAGGAGACCCAGTACTTC CASSSPLVVGEETQYF . once TRBJ2-5 TRBV28
TGTGCCAGCAGCTTGGGGACAGGGACTTGGCAGCCCCAGCATTTT CASSLGTGTWQPQHF TRBD1 . TRBJ1-5 TRBV5-6
TGTGCCAGCAGCTTAGGAGAGACCCAGTACTTC CASSLGETQYF . medium-sized TRBJ2-5 TRBV27
TGTGCCAGCAGCTTCCGGGACAGCCTTTTCTCCGAGCAGTACTTC CASSFRDSLFSEQYF TRBD1 . TRBJ2-7 TRBV7-9
TGTGCCAGCAGGATAGCGGCTTCCTACGAGCAGTACTTC CASRIAASYEQYF . many TRBJ2-7 TRBV12-3/TRBV12-4
TGTGCCAGCAGCGTAGGGACGTCCGAGCAGTACTTC CASSVGTSEQYF . many TRBJ2-7 TRBV9
TGTGCCAGCAGCCAAACCGGGACAGGGCAGCGACAGCCCCAGCATTTT CASSQTGTGQRQPQHF TRBD1 . TRBJ1-5 TRBV3-1
TGTGCCAGCAGCCAAAACAGGGCTAATCAGCCCCAGCATTTT CASSQNRANQPQHF . . TRBJ1-5 TRBV3-1
TGTGCCAGCAGTTCAACAGGGAAAGGACAACTGTTTTTT CASSSTGKGQLFF . few TRBJ1-4 TRBV5-6
TGTGCCAGCAGCCCCTGGACAGAGATTTCCTATGGCTACACCTTC CASSPWTEISYGYTF . few TRBJ1-2 TRBV7-9
TGTGCCAGCAGTTTAGGACAGCTTGACTATGGCTACACCTTC CASSLGQLDYGYTF . few TRBJ1-2 TRBV12-3/TRBV12-4
TGTGCCTGGAGAATGGGACTTAACACTGAAGCTTTCTTT CAWRMGLNTEAFF . many TRBJ1-1 TRBV30
TGTGCCAGCAGTTTAAATGGGGGGCTCGGAGCTTTCTTT CASSLNGGLGAFF . many TRBJ1-1 TRBV12-3/TRBV12-4
TGTGCCAGCTCACCAAACACAGGGAACGAGCAGTACTTC CASSPNTGNEQYF . . TRBJ2-7 TRBV18
TGTGCCAGCAAGCCTAGCGGGGGGGAGACCGGGGAGCTGTTTTTT CASKPSGGETGELFF TRBD2 . TRBJ2-2 TRBV28
TGTGCCAGCAGTTACTCGCAGGGTAGCTATGGCTACACCTTC CASSYSQGSYGYTF . many TRBJ1-2 TRBV12-3/TRBV12-4
TGTGCCAGTAGTATAGCGGGCAGGAACACTGAAGCTTTCTTT CASSIAGRNTEAFF . few TRBJ1-1 TRBV19
TGTGCCAGCAGCCCGGGACAGGGGGCTTGGGAGACCCAGTACTTC CASSPGQGAWETQYF TRBD1 . TRBJ2-5 TRBV5-4
TGCGCCAGCAGCCAAGGCCTGGCGGAATCCTTCTTT CASSQGLAESFF . . TRBJ1-1 TRBV4-1
TGTGCCAGTAGGCGAACCCCAACAGGCCCTGAAGCTTTCTTT CASRRTPTGPEAFF . few TRBJ1-1 TRBV19
TGTGCCAGTAGTATATTTGGAGGGGAGTGGGCCGGGGAGCTGTTTTTT CASSIFGGEWAGELFF . many TRBJ2-2 TRBV19